This T cell receptor beta chain came from a study of spatial heterogeneity in lung cancer. Findings of the study overall: Ubiquitous expanded tumor TCRs appeared in blood more at resection than follow-up.

This clonotype was counted between two and nine times. What it binds is not known. The germline V gene encodes CDR1 MDHEN and CDR2 SYDVKM. This CDR3 contains 15 residues. V lost 2 bases to trimming and J lost 0 bases, with 7 bases between them. TCRdb redid the calling of the 5' RACE reads with MiXCR, one entry per CDR3 protein. The repertoire holds roughly 120,000 distinct CDR3 sequences, with 12% as singletons. Time point reported: blood at routine non-recurrence follow-up after resection. Sequencing was performed on whole RNA extracted from tumor and nontumor lung tissue, or from frozen PBMC, and the material was left unsorted.

The receptor was isolated from a male donor with early-stage non-small cell lung cancer. Source: PBMCs, taken at follow-up. The chain carries TRBV28 and TRBJ1-4, with D unclear. The CDR3 coding sequence is TGTGCCAGCAGTTTAATGATCACAACTAATGAAAAACTGTTTTTT. This codes for CASSLMITTNEKLFF.